The present entry profiles one T cell receptor (beta chain) with its context. No antigen is known for it. This could be a read error, since a much larger clone is one nucleotide away. Per germline, CDR1 LGHDT and CDR2 YNNKEL (reference sequence). The CDR3 has 12 residues. PCR was performed a second time for roughly 7 to 11 cycles using a sample-barcoded 5' primer and a J-beta primer mix. MiXCR, run by TCRdb on the 5' RACE reads, gives a single entry per CDR3 protein. This table holds around 1,600,000 distinct CDR3 sequences, about 45% found once. The data were taken from a study of blood T cells in healthy people across ages. Study-level results: More naive CD4+ cells and higher diversity marked long-lived donors relative to aged donors.

This receptor was taken from a woman between 18 and 29 years old in good health. The chain recombines TRBV3-1 with TRBJ2-5; D gene ambiguous. The assigned J gene may be wrong: the sequence end matches TRBJ2-7 better. Sequenced input: blood. The CDR3 loop is CASSQATCEQYF. CDR3 nucleotides: TGTGCCAGCAGCCAAGCGACCTGCGAGCAGTACTTC.